This is a list of T cell receptor beta chains from one sample in a study of shared clonotypes between healthy human individuals. Sequenced by immunoSEQ multiplex PCR; TCRdb stores in-frame clones only, minus some. The sample shows approximately 2.1 million clones, 85% to 95% of them seen only once. Specimen: naive CD4+ T cells from PBMCs. These receptors came from a young man in good health. Some clones in this sample may be carry-over from other donors' samples. CDR3s include the opening cysteine and the closing phenylalanine or tryptophan. D genes are given only for firm matches. Some rows mark clone size as missing; the rest say once, few, many or name a class of expanded clone.

J	size	length	D	V	CDR3	DNA
TRBJ2-5	-	15	TRBD1	TRBV2	CASSETRQGRETQYF	TGTGCCAGCAGTGAAACTAGACAGGGTCGGGAGACCCAGTACTTC
TRBJ2-3	-	16	-	TRBV5-1	CASSSTGTFPGDTQYF	TGCGCCAGCAGCTCGACCGGGACCTTCCCCGGAGATACGCAGTATTTT
TRBJ2-1	-	16	TRBD1	TRBV28	CASSIPDRGLYNEQFF	TGTGCCAGCAGTATCCCGGACAGGGGGCTATACAATGAGCAGTTCTTC
TRBJ2-7	-	20	TRBD2	TRBV14	CASKKSRPSGRPESSYEQYF	TGTGCCAGCAAAAAAAGTCGTCCTAGCGGGAGGCCAGAAAGCTCCTACGAGCAGTACTTC
TRBJ1-1	-	13	TRBD1	TRBV16	CASSQRTGAEAFF	TGTGCCAGCAGCCAAAGGACAGGCGCTGAAGCTTTCTTT
TRBJ2-3	-	13	-	TRBV6-1	CASREVGTDTQYF	TGTGCCAGCAGAGAGGTAGGCACAGATACGCAGTATTTT
TRBJ1-3	-	15	TRBD1	TRBV30	CALPTGGISGNTIYF	TGTGCCTTGCCGACAGGGGGTATCTCTGGAAACACCATATATTTT
TRBJ2-1	-	16	-	TRBV7-9	CASTQGGRDQALEQFF	TGTGCCAGCACCCAAGGGGGGAGGGATCAGGCTTTGGAGCAGTTCTTC
TRBJ2-3	-	16	-	TRBV7-2	CASSLTGLRGTDTQYF	TGTGCCAGCAGCTTAACAGGGTTGAGGGGCACAGATACGCAGTATTTT
TRBJ1-1	-	15	TRBD1	TRBV6-5	CASSYTSGTGYEAFF	TGTGCCAGCAGTTACACCTCCGGGACAGGGTATGAAGCTTTCTTT
TRBJ2-2	-	17	-	TRBV4-2	CASSQDQVLEDTGELFF	TGTGCCAGCAGCCAGGATCAGGTCCTAGAGGACACCGGGGAGCTGTTTTTT
TRBJ2-7	-	12	-	TRBV19	CASSNLGFEQYF	TGTGCCAGTAGTAATCTAGGGTTCGAGCAGTACTTC
TRBJ1-6	-	12	-	TRBV30	CAWGYYNSPLHF	TGTGCCTGGGGGTACTATAATTCACCCCTCCACTTT
TRBJ2-5	-	16	-	TRBV11-2	CASSLDLKTVQETQYF	TGTGCCAGCAGCTTAGATCTGAAAACTGTTCAAGAGACCCAGTACTTC
TRBJ1-5	-	15	-	TRBV27	CASSFGVGSNQPQHF	TGTGCCAGCAGTTTCGGGGTGGGGAGCAATCAGCCCCAGCATTTT
TRBJ1-5	-	13	-	TRBV9	CASSVGGQQPQHF	TGTGCCAGCAGCGTAGGGGGTCAACAGCCCCAGCATTTT
TRBJ2-1	-	16	-	TRBV5-4	CASRSGGGGIKNEQFF	TGTGCCAGCAGGTCCGGGGGTGGCGGGATTAAGAATGAGCAGTTCTTC
TRBJ2-3	-	16	-	TRBV7-8	CASSLGAEGWTDTQYF	TGTGCCAGCAGCTTAGGGGCAGAGGGCTGGACAGATACGCAGTATTTT
TRBJ2-7	-	12	-	TRBV28	CASSSALDEQYF	TGTGCCAGCAGCTCCGCCCTAGACGAGCAGTACTTC
TRBJ2-7	-	16	-	TRBV18	CASSPVAAGSSYEQYF	TGTGCCAGCTCACCAGTGGCTGCAGGGAGCTCCTACGAGCAGTACTTC
TRBJ2-3	-	12	-	TRBV19	CASRAFTDTQYF	TGTGCCAGTAGGGCCTTCACAGATACGCAGTATTTT
TRBJ2-3	-	18	TRBD2	TRBV4-1	CASSQSGLAGVHADTQYF	TGCGCCAGCAGCCAGTCTGGACTAGCGGGAGTACACGCAGATACGCAGTATTTT
TRBJ1-4	once	15	-	TRBV6-5	CASKDTGIPNEKLFF	TGTGCCAGCAAAGACACCGGGATTCCTAATGAAAAACTGTTTTTT
TRBJ2-5	-	15	TRBD2	TRBV7-3	CASSLGGSPTETQYF	TGTGCCAGCAGCTTAGGCGGGAGCCCAACGGAGACCCAGTACTTC
TRBJ1-5	-	14	-	TRBV9	CASSRGVVNQPQHF	TGTGCCAGCAGCCGGGGGGTCGTCAATCAGCCCCAGCATTTT
TRBJ2-1	-	17	-	TRBV2	CASSTSLGNHSYNEQFF	TGTGCCAGCAGTACCTCTCTCGGGAATCACTCCTACAATGAGCAGTTCTTC
TRBJ2-1	-	13	-	TRBV5-1	CASGGPSYNEQFF	TGCGCCAGCGGGGGGCCCTCCTACAATGAGCAGTTCTTC
TRBJ2-3	-	12	-	TRBV28	CASSLVVDTQYF	TGTGCCAGCAGTTTAGTGGTGGATACGCAGTATTTT
TRBJ2-3	-	14	-	TRBV30	CAWSAGQNTDTQYF	TGTGCCTGGAGTGCAGGGCAAAACACAGATACGCAGTATTTT
TRBJ2-1	-	15	TRBD1	TRBV7-9	CASSLKQGPHNEQFF	TGTGCCAGCAGCTTAAAACAGGGGCCCCACAATGAGCAGTTCTTC
TRBJ1-5	-	13	-	TRBV28	CASTQWSNQPQHF	TGTGCCAGTACACAGTGGAGCAATCAGCCCCAGCATTTT
TRBJ2-2	-	17	-	TRBV19	CASRSPRGFVNTGELFF	TGTGCCAGTAGATCCCCCAGGGGTTTCGTGAACACCGGGGAGCTGTTTTTT